Each of the 24 T cell receptor beta chains below was sequenced from the same sample in a study of radiotherapy plus CTLA-4 blockade in lung cancer. Generated by immunoSEQ multiplex PCR, the TCRdb table keeps only in-frame clones and is missing some. The sample has 48,000 or so clones, around four fifths seen once; the top ten hold 4% to 5%. This specimen consisted of peripheral blood, obtained from a patient treated with radiotherapy plus ipilimumab. The receptors originated from a human donor with non-small cell lung cancer whose response to radiotherapy plus ipilimumab could not be evaluated.

The V and J genes are TRBV21-1 and TRBJ2-7; TRBD1, the table's D call, lacks a check against the DNA. TRBV21-1 is marked as a pseudogene. The CDR3 covers 14 residues. The CDR3 reads CARPSQTGFYEQYF. CDR3 coding DNA: TGTGCCAGGCCCTCTCAGACAGGATTCTACGAGCAGTACTTC.

The J gene is TRBJ1-2, the V gene TRBV11-2; D perhaps matches TRBD1 (5 bases). V dropped 1 base and J dropped 6 bases, with 21 bases sitting between them. The CDR3 covers 17 residues. Germline lookup yields CDR1 SGHAT and CDR2 FQNNGV. The CDR3: CASSLGPDWGENNGYTF. CDR3 DNA: TGTGCCAGCAGCTTAGGCCCGGATTGGGGGGAGAATAATGGCTACACCTTC.

This clone is classed as medium-sized. This rearrangement joins TRBV10-2 to TRBJ1-1; D not resolved. The CDR3 is made up of 13 amino acids. V was trimmed by 6 bases and J by 3 bases, leaving 11 bases between them. The germline V gene has CDR1 WSHSY and CDR2 SAAADI. CDR3: CASSDYTDTEAFF. For the CDR3, the DNA is TGCGCCAGCAGCGATTATACTGACACTGAAGCTTTCTTT.

The J gene is TRBJ2-5, the V gene TRBV5-1; TRBD1 agrees at 7 bases. Germline assignment: CDR1 SGHRS and CDR2 YFSETQ. The ends lost 3 bases at V and 2 bases at J; junction bases unmatched: 7. The length of the CDR3 is 15 residues. CDR3 bases: TGCGCCAGCAGCTCAACGGGACAGCTACAAGAGACCCAGTACTTC. It translates to CASSSTGQLQETQYF.

This chain joins TRBV29-1 and TRBJ2-7; 8 positions match TRBD2. This CDR3 contains 16 residues. The ends lost 6 bases at V and 0 bases at J; junction bases unmatched: 13. Germline-derived CDR1 and CDR2 are SQVTM and ANQGSEA. Written as DNA, the CDR3 is TGCAGCGTCGCCGGGACTAGGGAAGGCAGCTCCTACGAGCAGTACTTC. It yields the protein CSVAGTREGSSYEQYF.

The chain carries TRBV7-2 and TRBJ1-1; D not resolved. The CDR3 spans 14 residues. Germline CDR1 and CDR2: SGHTA and FQGNSA. The ends were cut back, 3 bases at V and 1 base at J, with 9 bases in the middle. The CDR3 DNA reads TGTGCCAGCAGCTTTACAGTCTCGAACACTGAAGCTTTCTTT. This gives the protein CASSFTVSNTEAFF.

The CDR3 protein is CASSPPGQGRKYF. The CDR3 DNA is TGTGCCAGCAGTCCACCGGGACAGGGTCGGAAGTACTTC. The rearrangement links TRBV28 to TRBJ2-7, with 9 bases aligning to TRBD1. V shed 5 bases and J 11 bases; nucleotides not matched to a gene: 10. CDR3 length: 13 amino acids. The germline CDR1 and CDR2 sequences are MDHEN and SYDVKM.

A single count supports this clone. The CDR3 nucleotides are TGTGCCAGCAGGAGAGGGTCTAACTATGGCTACACCTTC. Residues: CASRRGSNYGYTF. The chain joins TRBV6-5 to TRBJ1-2; D is unresolved. The germline CDR1 and CDR2 sequences are MNHEY and SVGAGI. The CDR3 runs to 13 residues. V lost 6 bases and J 0 bases, leaving 8 bases between the germline ends.

The rearrangement joins TRBV18 to TRBJ1-5; D perhaps matches TRBD1 (6 bases). This CDR3 is built from 14 residues. V lost 4 bases to trimming and J lost 6 bases, with 13 bases between them. The germline CDR1 and CDR2 sequences are KGHSH and LQKENI. CDR3 DNA sequence: TGTGCCAGCTCACGGGCACAGGGAGCTCAGCCCCAGCATTTT. It is translated as CASSRAQGAQPQHF.

V usage is TRBV4-1 and J usage is TRBJ1-2; D may be TRBD1 (5 bases). V shed 1 base and J shed 4 bases, with 16 bases lying between them. Looked up from germline, CDR1 is MGHRA and CDR2 is YSYEKL. CDR3 size: 16 residues. CDR3 DNA: TGCGCCAGCAGCCAAGTATTGATTGACGGGGGCTATGGCTACACCTTC. It translates to CASSQVLIDGGYGYTF.

This sequence joins TRBV11-2 and TRBJ1-1; no clear D gene. This CDR3 has 16 residues. V shed 0 bases and J shed 1 base, with 12 bases lying between them. Germline-derived CDR1 and CDR2 are SGHAT and FQNNGV. The DNA of the CDR3 is TGTGCCAGCAGCTTAGACGTTGGGAGAGGGAACACTGAAGCTTTCTTT. Amino acid sequence: CASSLDVGRGNTEAFF.

The V and J genes are TRBV7-3 and TRBJ2-7; TRBD2 matches at 7 bases. Germline assignment: CDR1 SGHTA and CDR2 FQGTGA. Trimming at V came to 2 bases and at J to 4 bases, leaving 8 bases not matched to a gene. This CDR3 comprises 15 residues. CDR3 in amino acids: CASSLFGGSGYEQYF. CDR3 DNA sequence: TGTGCCAGCAGCTTATTCGGGGGGTCGGGATACGAGCAGTACTTC. Drawing the rest from reference TRBV7-3 and TRBJ2-7, the complete variable domain is GAGVSQTPSNKVTEKGKYVELRCDPISGHTALYWYRQSLGQGPEFLIYFQGTGAADDSGLPNDRFFAVRPEGSVSTLKIQRTERGDSAVYLCASSLFGGSGYEQYFGPGTRLTVT.

J is TRBJ1-1 and V is TRBV19; D is perhaps TRBD1 (5 bases). Looked up from germline, CDR1 is LNHDA and CDR2 is SQIVND (reference sequence). The CDR3 consists of 12 residues. V was cut by 7 bases and J by 1 base, with 7 bases left in between. Here the CDR3 DNA reads TGTGCCAGTATGGGGGGGAACACTGAAGCTTTCTTT. Its translation is CASMGGNTEAFF.

CDR3 residues: CASSFAVNTGELFF. CDR3 coding DNA: TGTGCCAGCAGCTTCGCAGTGAACACCGGGGAGCTGTTTTTT. The chain uses TRBV11-3 and TRBJ2-2; no clear D. The length of the CDR3 is 14 residues. The V end lost 3 bases, the J end lost 1 base, and 6 bases lay between the germline ends. Germline CDR1 is SGHNT and CDR2 is YENEEA.

This sequence joins TRBV9 and TRBJ2-1; 8 bases are shared with TRBD2. This CDR3 is built from 15 residues. V lost 4 bases to trimming and J lost 7 bases; unmatched junction nucleotides: 10. Germline CDR1 reads SGDLS; CDR2 reads YYNGEE. CDR3: CASSPRLASGNEQFF. CDR3 DNA: TGTGCCAGCAGCCCACGACTAGCGTCCGGGAATGAGCAGTTCTTC.

The chain is built from TRBV28 and TRBJ1-1, with TRBD1 matching over 8 bases. In germline, CDR1 is MDHEN, CDR2 SYDVKM. The ends lost 6 bases at V and 5 bases at J; junction bases unmatched: 8. The CDR3 consists of 14 residues. CDR3 DNA: TGTGCCAGCAGCCACGACAGGGGTTGGACTGAAGCTTTCTTT. It encodes CASSHDRGWTEAFF. The whole variable domain, filled in from reference TRBV28 and TRBJ1-1, reads DVKVTQSSRYLVKRTGEKVFLECVQDMDHENMFWYRQDPGLGLRLIYFSYDVKMKEKGDIPEGYSVSREKKERFSLILESASTNQTSMYLCASSHDRGWTEAFFGQGTRLTVV.

This chain connects TRBV7-9 to TRBJ1-2; D is unresolved. The CDR3 extends over 14 amino acids. V gave up 5 bases and J gave up 4 bases, with 14 bases separating them. Germline CDR1 and CDR2: SEHNR and FQNEAQ (reference sequence). CDR3 sequence: CASSLGDAGYGYTF. The CDR3 region has the DNA TGTGCCAGCAGCCTTGGAGATGCTGGCTATGGCTACACCTTC.

The CDR3 DNA is TGTGCCAGCAGTCTAAAGGGACAGGGGAATCAGCCCCAGCATTTT. Its protein product is CASSLKGQGNQPQHF. V is TRBV28 and J is TRBJ1-5; 10 bases map to TRBD1. Trimming removed 5 bases from V and 4 bases from J; junction bases left unmatched: 5. The CDR3 is made up of 15 amino acids. From germline, CDR1 is MDHEN and CDR2 SYDVKM.

The chain employs TRBV28 and TRBJ1-3, with 9 bases that match TRBD1. V lost 6 bases to trimming and J lost 0 bases; unmatched junction nucleotides: 6. The germline V gene has CDR1 MDHEN and CDR2 SYDVKM. This CDR3 contains 16 residues. The CDR3 region has the DNA TGTGCCAGCAGCCTCCAGACAGGGGGCTCTGGAAACACCATATATTTT. As protein: CASSLQTGGSGNTIYF.

V and J are TRBV18 and TRBJ1-2, with 7 bases fitting TRBD1. CDR1 and CDR2 (germline): KGHSH, LQKENI. The CDR3 runs to 15 residues. Trimming took 3 bases from V and 7 from J; bases not matched to a gene: 11. CDR3 region: CASSPKDRASGGYTF. The CDR3 coding sequence is TGTGCCAGCTCACCTAAAGACAGGGCCTCGGGTGGCTACACCTTC.

The gene calls are TRBV28 and TRBJ2-7, with 10 positions matching TRBD2. CDR1 and CDR2 (germline): MDHEN, SYDVKM. This CDR3 is 16 amino acids long. J gave up 2 bases and V 5 bases, and 9 bases lay outside the gene matches. The CDR3 here is CASSGGLAGVAYEQYF. For the CDR3, the DNA is TGTGCCAGCAGTGGGGGGCTAGCGGGAGTCGCCTACGAGCAGTACTTC.

The chain joins TRBV7-8 to TRBJ2-2; 8 nucleotides match TRBD1. After removal of 0 bases from V and 4 bases from J, the junction contained 4 bases not matched to a gene. There are 16 residues in the CDR3. Germline V gene sequence: CDR1 SGHVS, CDR2 FQNEAQ. The CDR3: CASSLARGQGTGELFF. The CDR3 DNA follows: TGTGCCAGCAGCTTAGCCCGAGGACAGGGCACCGGGGAGCTGTTTTTT.

The V call is TRBV29-1, the J call TRBJ1-1; the D is unclear. The CDR3 has 13 amino acids. V was pared by 6 bases and J by 0 bases, with 11 bases between. Germline CDR1 SQVTM, CDR2 ANQGSEA. CDR3 coding DNA: TGCAGCGTATACAGAGACATGAACACTGAAGCTTTCTTT. Protein sequence: CSVYRDMNTEAFF.

Worth noting for this clone: Other nucleotide sequences in the sample specify the same CDR3. This chain connects TRBV28 to TRBJ2-7, with 7 bases fitting TRBD2. CDR3 length: 14 residues. V dropped 5 bases and J dropped 4; count of bases not matched to a gene: 8. The germline CDR1 and CDR2 sequences are MDHEN and SYDVKM. The CDR3: CASSRTGGKYEQYF. The CDR3, as DNA: TGTGCCAGCAGTCGGACGGGGGGAAAGTACGAGCAGTACTTC.